The subject of this entry is one T cell receptor (beta chain). Clones were read by immunoSEQ multiplex PCR, and TCRdb kept only the in-frame ones, dropping some. Counted here are around 81,000 clones, roughly 86% occurring once; the ten biggest clones make up more than 1.5%. V shed 3 bases and J shed 10 bases, with 13 bases lying between them. This CDR3 is built from 14 residues. Germline V CDR1 and CDR2: MDHEN, SYDVKM. This sample is part of a study of blood T cell repertoires in COVID-19. Study overall: T cells, B-cell-depleted T cells, or PBMCs provided the cDNA or gDNA that served as material.

The clonotype comes from a woman aged 55 to 70 with acute or convalescent COVID-19. The J gene is TRBJ1-6, the V gene TRBV28, with D possibly matching TRBD1 (6 bases). Sequenced: peripheral blood. CDR3: CASSFQGRGSPLHF. Here the CDR3 DNA reads TGTGCCAGCAGTTTTCAGGGGCGGGGGTCACCCCTCCACTTT.